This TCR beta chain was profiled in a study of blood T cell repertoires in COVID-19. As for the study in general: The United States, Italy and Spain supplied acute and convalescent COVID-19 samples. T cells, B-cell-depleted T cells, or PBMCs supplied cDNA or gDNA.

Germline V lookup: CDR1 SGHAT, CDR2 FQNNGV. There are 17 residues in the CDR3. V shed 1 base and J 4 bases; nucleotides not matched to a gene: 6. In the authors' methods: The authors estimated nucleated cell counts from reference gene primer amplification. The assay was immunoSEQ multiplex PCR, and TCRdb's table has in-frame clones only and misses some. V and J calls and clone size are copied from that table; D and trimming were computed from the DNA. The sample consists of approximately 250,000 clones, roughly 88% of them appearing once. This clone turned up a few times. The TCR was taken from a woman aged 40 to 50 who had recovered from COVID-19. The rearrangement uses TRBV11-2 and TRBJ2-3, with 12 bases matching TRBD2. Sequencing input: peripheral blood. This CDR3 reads CASSLVSLAGGSDTQYF. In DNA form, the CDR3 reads TGTGCCAGCAGCTTAGTTTCACTAGCGGGGGGATCAGATACGCAGTATTTT. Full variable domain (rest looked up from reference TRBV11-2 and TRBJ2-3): EAGVAQSPRYKIIEKRQSVAFWCNPISGHATLYWYQQILGQGPKLLIQFQNNGVVDDSQLPKDRFSAERLKGVDSTLKIQPAKLEDSAVYLCASSLVSLAGGSDTQYFGPGTRLTVL.